The text below deals with one T cell receptor beta chain. This entry belongs to a study of CXCR3-negative and CXCR3-positive naive CD8 T cells. This CDR3 comprises 11 residues. Per germline, CDR1 MNHEY and CDR2 SVGAGI. The TRB libraries of cDNA were built by UMI-labeled 5' RACE. TCRdb reprocessed the 5' RACE reads, with one entry per CDR3 protein and no DNA. The listing contains approximately 53,000 distinct CDR3 sequences. The specimen sequenced was memory CD8+ T cells from blood. The chain recombines TRBV6-5 with TRBJ2-1. The sequence came from a human donor in good health. Some clones in this sample may be carry-over from other donors' samples. CDR3 residues: CASTKGNEQFF.